Below are 8 T cell receptor beta chains sequenced from a single sample in a study of blood T cell repertoires in COVID-19. Assay used: immunoSEQ multiplex PCR; TCRdb lists only in-frame clones, some missing. The sample yields a few hundred thousand clones, approximately 83% seen once. The sample consisted of PBMCs or T cells enriched from blood (not recorded which). These receptors came from a woman in her forties or fifties who had recovered from COVID-19.

CDR3 nucleotide sequence: TGTGCCAGCAGTTCCTCCGGACTAGATGAGCAGTTCTTC. It specifies CASSSSGLDEQFF. The chain has TRBV27 and TRBJ2-1, with TRBD2 matching 7 bases. V lost 4 bases to trimming and J lost 8 bases; unmatched junction nucleotides: 5. Germline V gene lookup returns CDR1 MNHEY and CDR2 SMNVEV (reference sequence). The CDR3 has 13 amino acids.

The rearrangement joins TRBV5-4 to TRBJ1-2; 12 nucleotides line up with TRBD1. CDR3 length: 16 amino acids. Germline trimming cut 0 bases from V and 5 bases from J; bases unmatched to any gene: 5. Germline-derived CDR1 and CDR2 are SGHNT and YYREEE (reference sequence). Here the CDR3 DNA reads TGTGCCAGCAGCTTGGGGGGGACAGGGGGCCGTTATGGCTACACCTTC. Protein product: CASSLGGTGGRYGYTF.

The chain couples TRBV2 to TRBJ1-5, with 7 positions matching TRBD1. V lost 6 bases, J lost 4 bases, and 9 bases stayed unmatched. The V gene's germline CDR1 is SNHLY and CDR2 FYNNEI. The CDR3 extends over 15 amino acids. The CDR3 DNA sequence: TGTGCCAGCAGCAATCGGGACAGCGCTAATCAGCCCCAGCATTTT. Translation gives CASSNRDSANQPQHF.

DNA of the CDR3: TGTGCCAGCAGTGACATCGGGGGTAGATCACCCCTCCACTTT. Protein sequence: CASSDIGGRSPLHF. The chain has TRBV6-1 and TRBJ1-6, with D tentatively TRBD1 (5 bases). The CDR3 consists of 14 residues. Between the trimmed V and J ends, which lost 3 bases and 10 bases, there was a span of 13 bases. Germline lookup yields CDR1 MNHNS and CDR2 SASEGT.

V is TRBV5-6 and J is TRBJ2-7, with 7 bases fitting TRBD2. The CDR3 spans 13 residues. Trimming at V came to 2 bases and at J to 7 bases, leaving 6 bases not matched to a gene. The germline CDR1 and CDR2 sequences are SGHDT and YYEEEE. The CDR3 is CASSLRLATEQYF. CDR3 sequence (DNA): TGTGCCAGCAGCTTAAGACTAGCCACGGAGCAGTACTTC.

The chain combines TRBV5-6 with TRBJ1-4; TRBD1 matches 7 bases. Germline CDR1 reads SGHDT; CDR2 reads YYEEEE. This CDR3 has 16 residues. The J segment lost 1 base and the V segment lost 4 bases, leaving 7 bases of the junction unmatched. DNA of the CDR3: TGTGCCAGCAGCCATACGACAGGGAAAACTAATGAAAAACTGTTTTTT. Translating gives CASSHTTGKTNEKLFF.

The rearrangement links TRBV27 to TRBJ1-5; TRBD1 matches 8 bases. The ends lost 7 bases at V and 2 bases at J; junction bases unmatched: 4. CDR1 and CDR2 (germline): MNHEY, SMNVEV (reference sequence). CDR3 length: 14 residues. In nucleotides, the CDR3 is TGTGCCAGCAACCCGACAGGGGGCAATCAGCCCCAGCATTTT. Protein sequence: CASNPTGGNQPQHF.

This CDR3 is CASSQIRASSYEQYF. CDR3 bases: TGCGCCAGCAGCCAGATTCGCGCTAGCTCCTACGAGCAGTACTTC. J is TRBJ2-7 and V is TRBV4-1; D is unclear. Germline V gives CDR1 MGHRA, CDR2 YSYEKL. This CDR3 has 15 residues. V gave up 3 bases and J gave up 0 bases, with 12 bases separating them.